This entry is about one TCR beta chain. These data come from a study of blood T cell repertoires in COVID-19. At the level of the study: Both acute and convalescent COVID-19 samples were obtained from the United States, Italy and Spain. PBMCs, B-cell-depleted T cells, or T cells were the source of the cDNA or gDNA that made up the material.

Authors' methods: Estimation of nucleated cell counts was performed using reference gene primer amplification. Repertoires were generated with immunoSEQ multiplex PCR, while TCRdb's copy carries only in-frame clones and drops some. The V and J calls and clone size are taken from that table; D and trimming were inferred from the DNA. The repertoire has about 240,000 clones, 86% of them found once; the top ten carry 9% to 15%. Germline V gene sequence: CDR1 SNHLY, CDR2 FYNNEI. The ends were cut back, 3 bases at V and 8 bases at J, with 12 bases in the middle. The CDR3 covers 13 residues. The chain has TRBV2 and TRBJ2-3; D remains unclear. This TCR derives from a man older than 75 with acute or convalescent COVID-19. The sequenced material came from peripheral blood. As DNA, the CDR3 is TGTGCCAGCAGTGAGACTTTTAGAGGTACGCAGTATTTT. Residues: CASSETFRGTQYF.